A single sample gave rise to the 19 T cell receptor beta chains below, sequenced in a study of blood T cell repertoires in COVID-19. Only in-frame clones appear in the TCRdb table, and some are missing; sequencing was by immunoSEQ multiplex PCR. The data show around 70,000 clones, around 70% seen once. The sequenced sample consisted of peripheral blood. Every receptor here comes from a man between 65 and 85 years old with acute or convalescent COVID-19.

The gene calls are TRBV27 and TRBJ1-2; 7 bases agree with TRBD1. The V and J ends lost 5 bases and 8 bases, in that order; junction bases with no gene match: 5. Germline V gives CDR1 MNHEY, CDR2 SMNVEV (reference sequence). This CDR3 is built from 12 residues. The CDR3 sequence is CASSQDRRGYTF. The CDR3, as DNA: TGTGCCAGCAGTCAGGACAGGCGCGGCTACACCTTC.

This clone was counted a few times. The DNA for the CDR3 is TGCAGTGCTAGAGCTAACACTGAAGCTTTCTTT. Residues: CSARANTEAFF. The genes are TRBV20-1 and TRBJ1-1; D is uncertain. The V and J ends lost 1 base and 2 bases respectively, with 2 bases between them. Germline CDR1 reads DFQATT; CDR2 reads SNEGSKA (reference sequence). The CDR3 sequence is 11 residues long.

This sequence joins TRBV28 and TRBJ2-7, with 8 bases lining up with TRBD2. Trimming at V came to 7 bases and at J to 0 bases, leaving 11 bases not matched to a gene. The CDR3 runs to 16 residues. Germline CDR1 and CDR2: MDHEN and SYDVKM. CDR3 in amino acids: CASTRQRSGSSYEQYF. CDR3 DNA: TGTGCCAGCACCCGCCAGAGGAGCGGGAGCTCCTACGAGCAGTACTTC.

The chain carries TRBV6-5 and TRBJ2-2; 9 bases agree with TRBD2. There are 16 residues in the CDR3. The germline V gene has CDR1 MNHEY and CDR2 SVGAGI. The junction had 5 bases not matched to a gene; V was cut back by 0 bases and J by 6 bases. Here the CDR3 DNA reads TGTGCCAGCAGTTACTCACCTAGCGGGATGGCCGGGGAGCTGTTTTTT. Its protein is CASSYSPSGMAGELFF.

In its sample, this clone was seen a few times. The V call is TRBV13, the J call TRBJ2-2; 10 bases match TRBD2. The CDR3 has 15 residues. V dropped 5 bases and J dropped 5; count of bases not matched to a gene: 5. Germline CDR1 reads PRHDT; CDR2 reads FYEKMQ (reference sequence). The CDR3 sequence is CASSPTSGLTGELFF. Here the CDR3 DNA reads TGTGCCAGCAGCCCGACTAGCGGGCTTACCGGGGAGCTGTTTTTT.

The CDR3 spells CASSSPMTGGAFF. CDR3 nucleotides: TGTGCCAGCAGTTCACCAATGACAGGCGGCGCTTTCTTT. V gene TRBV27 combines with J gene TRBJ1-1; D is perhaps TRBD1 (6 bases). Per germline, CDR1 MNHEY and CDR2 SMNVEV (reference sequence). V dropped 4 bases and J dropped 11 bases, with 17 bases sitting between them. This CDR3 has 13 amino acids.

This chain links TRBV7-2 with TRBJ2-7, with D possibly matching TRBD2 (6 bases). V lost 1 base, J lost 0 bases, and 7 bases lay in between. The CDR3 has 14 amino acids. Germline assignment: CDR1 SGHTA and CDR2 FQGNSA. The CDR3 protein is CASSLGGASYEQYF. The CDR3 DNA reads as TGTGCCAGCAGCTTAGGCGGGGCCTCCTACGAGCAGTACTTC.

Regarding this clone: Other DNA sequences in this sample translate to the same CDR3. The chain employs TRBV3-1 (or the pseudogene TRBV3-2) and TRBJ1-5; D uncertain. The ends were cut back, 0 bases at V and 7 bases at J, with 10 bases in the middle. The CDR3 is 14 amino acids. The germline gives CDR1 LGHDT, CDR2 YNNKEL (reference sequence). The CDR3 nucleotides are TGTGCCAGCAGCCAAGAGGCGGGGTACCAGCCCCAGCATTTT. Protein sequence: CASSQEAGYQPQHF.

V gene TRBV2 combines with J gene TRBJ2-7, with a weak D call TRBD1 (6 bases). With 8 bases removed from V and 2 bases from J, the gap between germline ends came to 13 bases. The CDR3 is made up of 13 amino acids. The V gene's germline CDR1 is SNHLY and CDR2 FYNNEI. The CDR3 is CASGDMSAYEQYF. The CDR3 DNA reads as TGTGCCAGCGGGGACATGTCCGCCTACGAGCAGTACTTC. The full variable domain, rest sourced from reference TRBV2 and TRBJ2-7, is EPEVTQTPSHQVTQMGQEVILRCVPISNHLYFYWYRQILGQKVEFLVSFYNNEISEKSEIFDDQFSVERPDGSNFTLKIRSTKLEDSAMYFCASGDMSAYEQYFGPGTRLTVT.

The chain uses TRBV7-2 and TRBJ2-2; 9 nucleotides align to TRBD2. This CDR3 region has 16 residues. In germline, CDR1 is SGHTA, CDR2 FQGNSA. The trim removed 5 bases at V and 0 bases at J, leaving 4 bases unmatched. The CDR3 DNA reads TGTGCCAGCAGCACCTTAGCGGGAGCGAACACCGGGGAGCTGTTTTTT. Its protein is CASSTLAGANTGELFF. Variable domain in full (rest from reference TRBV7-2 and TRBJ2-2): GAGVSQSPSNKVTEKGKDVELRCDPISGHTALYWYRQSLGQGLEFLIYFQGNSAPDKSGLPSDRFSAERTGGSVSTLTIQRTQQEDSAVYLCASSTLAGANTGELFFGEGSRLTVL.

The J gene is TRBJ1-2, the V gene TRBV10-3; maybe TRBD1 (5 bases). Germline V CDR1 and CDR2: ENHRY, SYGVKD. Trimming cost V 2 bases and J 4 bases, with 8 bases left between them. The CDR3 sequence is 13 residues long. The CDR3 is CAISERGGYGYTF. Here the CDR3 DNA reads TGTGCCATCAGTGAGAGGGGCGGCTATGGCTACACCTTC.

CDR3 residues: CASSYGAINYEQYF. Here the CDR3 DNA reads TGTGCCAGCAGTTATGGGGCCATCAACTACGAGCAGTACTTC. The V call is TRBV6-6, the J call TRBJ2-7; a possible D gene is TRBD1 (5 bases). This CDR3 spans 14 amino acids. From germline, CDR1 is MNHNY and CDR2 SVGAGI (reference sequence). The germline V and J ends were trimmed by 3 bases and 3 bases, with 12 bases remaining between them.

This rearrangement joins TRBV19 to TRBJ1-2; 8 bases are a match to TRBD1. The CDR3 is 13 residues long. CDR1 LNHDA and CDR2 SQIVND come from the germline V gene (reference sequence). Trimming at V came to 6 bases and at J to 5 bases, leaving 5 bases not matched to a gene. The CDR3 nucleotides are TGTGCCAGTAGCCGGACAGGGCAGTATGGCTACACCTTC. Protein sequence: CASSRTGQYGYTF.

The V call is TRBV28, the J call TRBJ2-1, with 14 bases matching TRBD2. The CDR3 covers 15 residues. The V segment lost 5 bases and the J segment 8 bases; nucleotides outside the gene matches: 5. Germline V lookup: CDR1 MDHEN, CDR2 SYDVKM. The CDR3 sequence: CASSVATSGRDEQFF. The CDR3 bases are TGTGCCAGCAGTGTCGCGACTAGCGGGAGGGATGAGCAGTTCTTC.

The rearrangement links TRBV3-1 (or the pseudogene TRBV3-2) to TRBJ2-1; D unresolved. The length of the CDR3 is 15 residues. Germline CDR1 and CDR2: LGHDT and YNNKEL (reference sequence). Trimming removed 1 base from V and 6 bases from J, with 13 bases in between. The CDR3 DNA follows: TGTGCCAGCAGCCAAGCGGGTCCCCTCCTCAATGAGCAGTTCTTC. Encoded protein: CASSQAGPLLNEQFF.

The CDR3 sequence is CASSPGRAGRTEAFF. The DNA of the CDR3 is TGTGCCAGCTCACCGGGGAGGGCAGGGCGGACTGAAGCTTTCTTT. This chain uses TRBV18 with TRBJ1-1, with D perhaps TRBD1 (5 bases). The V gene's germline CDR1 is KGHSH and CDR2 LQKENI. V was trimmed by 3 bases and J by 5 bases, leaving 16 bases between them. This CDR3 comprises 15 residues.

The chain employs TRBV13 and TRBJ2-1, with TRBD1 as a possible D gene (5 bases). Germline V gives CDR1 PRHDT, CDR2 FYEKMQ (reference sequence). Deletions cut 2 bases from V and 5 bases from J, with 7 bases between. This CDR3 region has 13 residues. The DNA of the CDR3 is TGTGCCAGCAGCTTACAAGGGGACAATGAGCAGTTCTTC. Translated, it gives CASSLQGDNEQFF. Using reference TRBV13 and TRBJ2-1 for the parts outside the CDR3, the full variable domain is AAGVIQSPRHLIKEKRETATLKCYPIPRHDTVYWYQQGPGQDPQFLISFYEKMQSDKGSIPDRFSAQQFSDYHSELNMSSLELGDSALYFCASSLQGDNEQFFGPGTRLTVL.

The table lists this clone with a count of one. This chain links TRBV7-9 with TRBJ2-1, with D possibly being TRBD2 (5 bases). The CDR3 runs 13 residues. The V gene's germline CDR1 is SEHNR and CDR2 FQNEAQ (reference sequence). The ends were cut back, 0 bases at V and 8 bases at J, with 8 bases in the middle. In DNA form, the CDR3 reads TGTGCCAGCAGCTTAGCGTTGCGGGATGAGCAGTTCTTC. Residues: CASSLALRDEQFF.

This chain uses TRBV3-1 (or the pseudogene TRBV3-2) with TRBJ2-1; D might be TRBD2 (7 bases). Germline CDR1 and CDR2: LGHDT and YNNKEL (reference sequence). The CDR3 length is 15 residues. The V gene lost 4 bases and the J gene lost 5 bases, with 15 bases spanning the gap. CDR3 in DNA: TGTGCCAGCAGCCTGGGAGGGGGGGCAAACAATGAGCAGTTCTTC. It is translated as CASSLGGGANNEQFF.